One TCR beta chain is described in this entry. This clonotype turned up a few times. No antigen is known for it. The record has no base qualities; no much larger clone is one base away. All donors were healthy Caucasians. This entry belongs to a study of identical twins (dated by TCRdb to 2016 to 2017). Turning to the overall study: To test whether fetal clonotypes persist, the study used deep sequencing on TCR alpha and beta repertoires from monozygotic twins, unrelated adults of various ages, and cord blood. To rule out contamination, the twin experiments were replicated at different times with different library preparation protocols. Here is what the overall study found, with its caveats: Compared with coincidental sharing between unrelated individuals, out-of-frame TCR alpha sequences shared between twins showed an excess of sequences with low generation probability. Excess twin sharing in beta out-of-frame sequences was weaker because fewer shared sequences lowered the signal-to-noise ratio. Fewer insertions were carried by abundant cord blood beta clonotypes; a weaker similar trend was observed in young adult naive repertoires, while no such trend was observed in memory repertoires. Conclusions relied on cross-sectional statistical analysis, since the same donors could not be followed over many years. Zero-insertion analyses could be partly confounded by invariant T cells such as MAIT and iNKT, though diverse VJ usage argued against such confounding for most clonotypes. Recombination models systematically underestimated out-of-frame TCR alpha sharing in monozygotic twins but agreed with sharing between unrelated individuals.

The library was generated by 5' RACE. Sequencing took place on an Illumina HiSeq 2000. A universal primer binding site was added through template switching, and the final cDNA carried a unique molecular identifier so that TCR cDNA molecules could be counted accurately. Specific primers in the conserved constant-segment region were used to synthesize first-strand cDNA for TCR alpha and beta chains. To control for contamination, every cDNA library carried two barcodes: a SMART-Mk sample barcode plus Illumina barcodes. TruSeq adapter sequences and Illumina sample barcodes were added in two successive PCR steps. The TCR alpha and beta cDNA libraries were sequenced on the Illumina HiSeq platform using custom primers. The paper's processing steps were these. MiGEC processed the raw reads to extract unique molecular identifiers, while MiXCR was used to determine the CDR3 positions. Recombination models were inferred per individual with the repgenHMM and IGoR tools using an EM algorithm. The analysis of shared clonotypes was done with the tcR package in R, with sharing normalized by the product of cloneset sizes. To study raw recombination free of thymic and clonal selection effects, out-of-frame nonproductive sequences were analyzed. TCRdb reworked the public reads: Q25 trimming with fastp, MiXCR clone assembly, productive beta chains retained. One record per CDR3 amino acid sequence lists the most common genes and DNA. What appears here as the V and J calls and clone size reflects TCRdb's work, not the paper's. The sample table records 1.5 million to 2 million distinct CDR3 sequences; 32% of these occur just once. The top ten constitute roughly 0.3% of the sample.

CDR1 and CDR2 (DFQATT, SNEGSKA) derive from the germline V gene (reference sequence). There are 16 amino acids in the CDR3, from cysteine to phenylalanine inclusive. Only the CDR3 DNA stays, 48 bases, in frame from base 1. The junction shows trimming of 1 base on V and 0 bases on J, plus 15 bases between the germline ends. This sequence uses TRBV20-1 and TRBJ1-1; TRBD1 might be the D gene, on 5 matching bases. This TCR came from a newborn girl in good health. The sample taken for sequencing was cord blood. The DNA sequence is TGCAGTGCTAGAGGACAGACGAGCCGCTTGAACACTGAAGCTTTCTTT. Its translation is CSARGQTSRLNTEAFF.